A single sample is the source of the 7 T cell receptor beta chains below, sequenced in a study of T cells in narcolepsy. Assay used: immunoSEQ multiplex PCR; TCRdb lists only in-frame clones, some missing. In the table there are approximately 38,000 clones, around 90% of which are singletons. The specimen sequenced was CD45RA- memory CD4+ T cells from PBMCs. These receptors were collected from a human donor with narcolepsy.

CDR3 amino acids: CASSLSGTAYEQYF. The CDR3 DNA reads TGCGCCAGCAGCTTGTCCGGGACAGCCTACGAGCAGTACTTC. The V and J genes are TRBV5-1 and TRBJ2-7, with 7 bases identical to TRBD1. Per the germline V gene, CDR1 is SGHRS and CDR2 is YFSETQ. CDR3 length: 14 amino acids. Trimming took 1 base from V and 2 from J; bases not matched to a gene: 3.

This clone has a single count. The chain uses TRBV4-2 and TRBJ1-1, with D maybe TRBD1 (5 bases). CDR1 is LGHNA, CDR2 YNFKEQ, per germline. There are 16 residues in the CDR3. The V gene lost 1 base and the J gene lost 3 bases, with 15 bases spanning the gap. This CDR3 is CASSQGFRGAHTEAFF. DNA of the CDR3: TGTGCCAGCAGCCAAGGGTTTAGGGGTGCGCACACTGAAGCTTTCTTT.

The genes are TRBV7-9 and TRBJ1-1, with TRBD1 matching 10 bases. V shed 5 bases and J 4 bases; nucleotides not matched to a gene: 10. Germline V gene sequence: CDR1 SEHNR, CDR2 FQNEAQ (reference sequence). The CDR3 loop spans 16 amino acids. The CDR3 is CASSPGTGVPSTEAFF. The CDR3 nucleotides are TGTGCCAGCAGCCCCGGGACAGGGGTACCGAGCACTGAAGCTTTCTTT.

Here the CDR3 reads CASSKLRGLLSGRNPYEQYF. CDR3 coding DNA: TGTGCCAGCAGCAAATTGCGTGGACTACTCAGCGGGAGGAACCCCTACGAGCAGTACTTC. V usage is TRBV21-1 and J usage is TRBJ2-7; the tabulated D call, TRBD2, remains unverified against the DNA. TRBV21-1 represents a pseudogene. The CDR3 contains 20 residues.

This chain uses TRBV28 with TRBJ1-2; D ambiguous. The germline gives CDR1 MDHEN, CDR2 SYDVKM. Trimming pared 6 bases from V and 8 bases from J, leaving 16 bases between. The CDR3 is 13 residues long. The CDR3 loop is CASSDHGSKGYTF. CDR3 DNA sequence: TGTGCCAGCAGCGATCACGGAAGTAAAGGCTACACCTTC.

The chain joins TRBV28 to TRBJ1-5; 8 bases agree with TRBD1. Germline V gives CDR1 MDHEN, CDR2 SYDVKM. The CDR3 sequence is 15 residues long. Trimming at V came to 5 bases and at J to 4 bases, leaving 7 bases not matched to a gene. The CDR3 bases are TGTGCCAGCAGTCGGGCAGGGGGCCAGAATCAGCCCCAGCATTTT. Its translation: CASSRAGGQNQPQHF.

Only one count was recorded for this clone. The chain joins TRBV7-8 to TRBJ2-7; D ambiguous. V was pared by 4 bases and J by 3 bases, with 10 bases between. The CDR3 has 13 amino acids. Germline CDR1 reads SGHVS; CDR2 reads FQNEAQ. CDR3 sequence reads: CASSSYTDYEQYF. The CDR3 DNA reads TGTGCCAGCAGCTCGTACACAGACTACGAGCAGTACTTC.